A single sample gave rise to the 12 T cell receptor beta chains below, sequenced in a study of blood T cells in healthy people across ages. A sample-barcoded 5' primer and a J-beta primer mix were used in a second PCR of about 6 to 12 cycles. TCRdb itself ran the 5' RACE reads through MiXCR, one entry per CDR3 protein. The sample includes about 780,000 distinct CDR3 sequences, around 62% of them seen just once. The sample consisted of blood. These receptors came from a man younger than 40 in good health.

V usage is TRBV20-1 and J usage is TRBJ2-4, with 11 bases identical to TRBD1. Unmatched junction bases numbered 15, after V lost 5 bases and J lost 3 bases. Looked up from germline, CDR1 is DFQATT and CDR2 is SNEGSKA (reference sequence). The CDR3 is made up of 18 amino acids. CDR3 sequence: CSASALRTGGWGKNIQYF. In DNA form, the CDR3 reads TGCAGTGCTTCTGCCCTTCGGACAGGGGGCTGGGGCAAAAACATTCAGTACTTC.

The gene calls are TRBV4-1 and TRBJ1-1; D perhaps matches TRBD1 (6 bases). The germline CDR1 and CDR2 sequences are MGHRA and YSYEKL. The V and J ends lost 0 bases and 5 bases respectively, with 19 bases between them. This CDR3 region has 17 residues. CDR3 bases: TGCGCCAGCAGCCAAGATGGGACTGGGGGCTCGTTGACTGAAGCTTTCTTT. Residues: CASSQDGTGGSLTEAFF.

The chain carries TRBV7-2 and TRBJ2-3; TRBD2 might be the D (6 bases). CDR3 length equals 15 residues. CDR1 is SGHTA and CDR2 is FQGNSA in the germline V gene. The ends were cut back, 5 bases at V and 3 bases at J, with 15 bases in the middle. In DNA, the CDR3 is TGTGCCAGCAGCCCGTGGCGGGACGGGACAGATACGCAGTATTTT. It translates to CASSPWRDGTDTQYF.

This chain connects TRBV10-2 to TRBJ2-1, with TRBD2 matching over 10 bases. CDR1 and CDR2 (germline): WSHSY, SAAADI. With 2 bases clipped from V and 0 bases from J, the junction kept 16 bases outside the gene matches. This CDR3 has 21 residues. CDR3 coding DNA: TGCGCCAGCAGTGAGCCGACGGGAGGACTAGCGGCTTTGAGCTCCTACAATGAGCAGTTCTTC. Protein: CASSEPTGGLAALSSYNEQFF.

The V and J genes are TRBV27 and TRBJ2-1, with TRBD2 matching 8 bases. CDR3 length equals 17 residues. Germline assignment: CDR1 MNHEY and CDR2 SMNVEV (reference sequence). The ends lost 2 bases at V and 0 bases at J; junction bases unmatched: 6. CDR3 in DNA: TGTGCCAGCAGTTTAAACGGCGGGGGGAGCTCCTACAATGAGCAGTTCTTC. Its translation is CASSLNGGGSSYNEQFF.

This clonotype was seen a handful of times. V is TRBV7-2 and J is TRBJ1-5; 8 nucleotides align to TRBD1. The V gene end was trimmed by 5 bases and the J gene end by 6 bases; junction bases not matched to a gene: 9. This CDR3 comprises 15 residues. Germline loops: CDR1 SGHTA, CDR2 FQGNSA. CDR3 sequence (DNA): TGTGCCAGCAGCCTCAAGACAGGGGAAGGTCAGCCCCAGCATTTT. Its protein product is CASSLKTGEGQPQHF.

The chain uses TRBV12-3 or TRBV12-4 and TRBJ2-1; 12 nucleotides line up with TRBD2. V was pared by 5 bases and J by 0 bases, with 8 bases of the junction left unmatched. This CDR3 region has 18 residues. In DNA, the CDR3 is TGTGCCAGCAGTCAAACGGCTAGCGGGGGGGGCTCCTACAATGAGCAGTTCTTC. It encodes CASSQTASGGGSYNEQFF.

The chain has TRBV6-1 and TRBJ2-1; tentatively, D is TRBD2 (6 bases). CDR3 length: 15 residues. Deletions cut 6 bases from V and 0 bases from J, with 12 bases between. Germline values: CDR1 MNHNS, CDR2 SASEGT. The CDR3 DNA follows: TGTGCCAGCAGGCAACACGGGGGCTCCTACAATGAGCAGTTCTTC. Its translation: CASRQHGGSYNEQFF.

This clonotype appeared many times. The V gene is TRBV7-9, the J gene TRBJ2-1, with a weak D call TRBD2 (5 bases). The CDR3 contains 13 residues. V lost 5 bases to trimming and J lost 8 bases, with 13 bases between them. Germline V gene lookup returns CDR1 SEHNR and CDR2 FQNEAQ (reference sequence). In nucleotides, the CDR3 is TGTGCCAGCAGCCTGGCGGGTGGGTATGAGCAGTTCTTC. It specifies CASSLAGGYEQFF.

Written as DNA, the CDR3 is TGTGCCACCTCACAGCCGGGACCGCATTACAATGAGCAGTTCTTC. It yields the protein CATSQPGPHYNEQFF. This chain joins TRBV24-1 and TRBJ2-1; the D gene could be TRBD1 or TRBD2 (5 bases each). V lost 9 bases, J lost 4 bases, and 18 bases lay in between. Germline CDR1 and CDR2: KGHDR and SFDVKD. The CDR3 consists of 15 residues.

The chain couples TRBV6-1 to TRBJ2-4; perhaps TRBD2 as D (5 bases). V was trimmed by 9 bases and J by 4 bases, leaving 19 bases between them. From germline, CDR1 is MNHNS and CDR2 SASEGT. This CDR3 comprises 15 residues. The CDR3 nucleotides read TGTGCCAGTTGGGTCACGAGGGTCGGTAAAAACATTCAGTACTTC. This encodes CASWVTRVGKNIQYF.

The chain combines TRBV12-3 or TRBV12-4 with TRBJ2-5, with D uncertain. The CDR3 runs 17 residues. The ends were cut back, 2 bases at V and 5 bases at J, with 21 bases in the middle. CDR3 residues: CASSLSPLRPNTETQYF. CDR3 bases: TGTGCCAGCAGTTTATCCCCCCTCAGACCCAATACGGAGACCCAGTACTTC.